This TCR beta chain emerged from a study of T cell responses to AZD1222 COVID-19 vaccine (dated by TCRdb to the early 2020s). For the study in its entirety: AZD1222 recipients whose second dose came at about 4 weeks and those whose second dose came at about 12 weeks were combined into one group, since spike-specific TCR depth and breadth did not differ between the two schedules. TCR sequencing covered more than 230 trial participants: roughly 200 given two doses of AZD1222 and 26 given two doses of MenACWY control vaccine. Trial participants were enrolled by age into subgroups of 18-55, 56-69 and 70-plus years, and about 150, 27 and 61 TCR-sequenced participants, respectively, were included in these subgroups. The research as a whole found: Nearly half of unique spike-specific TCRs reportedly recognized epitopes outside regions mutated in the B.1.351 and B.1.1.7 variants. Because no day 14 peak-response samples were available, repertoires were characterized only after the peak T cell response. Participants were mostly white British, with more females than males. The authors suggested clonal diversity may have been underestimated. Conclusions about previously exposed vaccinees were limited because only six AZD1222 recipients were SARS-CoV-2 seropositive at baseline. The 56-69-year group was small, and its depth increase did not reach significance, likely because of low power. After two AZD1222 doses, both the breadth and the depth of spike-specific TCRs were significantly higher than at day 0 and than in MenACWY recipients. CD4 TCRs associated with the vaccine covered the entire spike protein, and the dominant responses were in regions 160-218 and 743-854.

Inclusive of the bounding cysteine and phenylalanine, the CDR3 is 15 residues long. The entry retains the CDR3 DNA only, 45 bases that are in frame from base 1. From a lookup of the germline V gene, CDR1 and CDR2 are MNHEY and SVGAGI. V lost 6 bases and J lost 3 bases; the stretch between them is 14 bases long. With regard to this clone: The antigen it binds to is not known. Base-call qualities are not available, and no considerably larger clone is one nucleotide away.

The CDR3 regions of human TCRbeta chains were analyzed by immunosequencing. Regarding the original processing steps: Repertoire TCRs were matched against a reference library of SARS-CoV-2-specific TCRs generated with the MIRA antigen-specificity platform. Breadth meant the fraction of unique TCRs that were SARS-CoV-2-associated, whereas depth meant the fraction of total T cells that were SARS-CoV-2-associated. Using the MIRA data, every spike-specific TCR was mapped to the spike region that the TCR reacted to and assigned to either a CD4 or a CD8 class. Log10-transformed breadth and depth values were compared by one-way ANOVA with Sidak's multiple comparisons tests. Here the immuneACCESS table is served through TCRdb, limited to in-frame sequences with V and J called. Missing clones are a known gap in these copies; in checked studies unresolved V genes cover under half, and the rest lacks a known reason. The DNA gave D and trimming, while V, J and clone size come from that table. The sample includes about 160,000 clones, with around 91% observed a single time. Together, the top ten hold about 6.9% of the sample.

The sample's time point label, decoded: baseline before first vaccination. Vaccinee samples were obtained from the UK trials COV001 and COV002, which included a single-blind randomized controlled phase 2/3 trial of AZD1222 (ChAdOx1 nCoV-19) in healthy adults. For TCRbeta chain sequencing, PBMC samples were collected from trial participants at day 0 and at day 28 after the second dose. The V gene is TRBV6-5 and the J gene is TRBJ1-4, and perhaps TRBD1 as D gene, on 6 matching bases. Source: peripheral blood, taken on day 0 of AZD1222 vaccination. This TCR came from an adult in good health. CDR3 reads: CASRTGGAANEKLFF. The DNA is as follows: TGTGCCAGCAGGACCGGGGGGGCGGCTAATGAAAAACTGTTTTTT.